This T cell receptor (beta chain) was recorded in a study of identical twins. Study observations and caveats: For zero-insertion analyses, partial confounding could come from invariant MAIT and iNKT cells. Low generation probability was overrepresented in out-of-frame alpha sequences shared by twins.

TCRdb passed the 5' RACE reads through MiXCR, listing each CDR3 protein once. The sample lists about 1.7 million distinct CDR3 sequences; about 30% were seen once. Each donor (without exception) was a healthy Caucasian. Comments on this clonotype: Its cognate antigen is unknown.

This receptor was identified in a newborn girl in good health. The specimen sequenced was cord blood.

The CDR3: CASIRTQGNEQFF. CDR3 nucleotide sequence: TGTGCCAGCATCCGGACTCAGGGAAATGAGCAGTTCTTC. V is TRBV27 and J is TRBJ2-1; either TRBD1 or TRBD2 may fit D (5 bases each). Trimming removed 7 bases at V and 7 bases at J, with 14 bases between. The germline CDR1 and CDR2 sequences are MNHEY and SMNVEV (reference sequence). The CDR3 totals 13 residues.